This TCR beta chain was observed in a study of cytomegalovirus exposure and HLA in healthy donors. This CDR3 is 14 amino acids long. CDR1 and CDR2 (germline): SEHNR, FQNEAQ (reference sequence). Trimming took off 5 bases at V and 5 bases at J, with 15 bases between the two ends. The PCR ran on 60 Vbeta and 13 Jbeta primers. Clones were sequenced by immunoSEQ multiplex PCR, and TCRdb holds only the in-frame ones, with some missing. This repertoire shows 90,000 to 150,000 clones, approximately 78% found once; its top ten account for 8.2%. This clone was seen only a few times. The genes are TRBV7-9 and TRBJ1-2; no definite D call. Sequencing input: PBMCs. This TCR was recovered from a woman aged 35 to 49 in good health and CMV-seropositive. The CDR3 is CASSPTGIRYGYTF. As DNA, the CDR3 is TGTGCCAGCAGCCCTACCGGGATCCGATATGGCTACACCTTC.